These T cell receptor beta chains were read from a single sample in a study of T cells after yellow fever vaccination. MiXCR, applied by TCRdb to the 5' RACE reads, yields one record per CDR3 protein. The sample lists 350,000 to 550,000 distinct CDR3 sequences; approximately 19% were seen once. The specimen comprised PBMCs, sampled before the yellow fever booster vaccination. These receptors were obtained from a man aged 18 to 29 who received the YFV17D yellow fever vaccine. The CDR3 runs from the conserved cysteine through the conserved F or W. Each record gives: V gene, D gene, clone size, J gene, CDR3 protein, CDR3 DNA. A D gene is named only where the DNA matches it firmly. For some rows the clone size is stated as once, few or many, or as a class when expanded; others skip it.

TRBV20-1,TRBD2,few,TRBJ2-2,CSALRGGLTGELFF,TGCAGTGCTTTGCGGGGGGGCCTCACCGGGGAGCTGTTTTTT
TRBV5-1,-,-,TRBJ1-6,CASSLEGSSYNSPLHF,TGCGCCAGCAGCTTGGAGGGGAGCTCCTATAATTCACCCCTCCACTTT
TRBV7-3,TRBD2,many,TRBJ2-3,CASSPRGGAGGDTQYF,TGTGCCAGCAGCCCTCGGGGGGGGGCTGGAGGAGATACGCAGTATTTT
TRBV7-2,TRBD1,few,TRBJ1-2,CASSLEMEDRAPSKPQGYGYTF,TGTGCCAGCAGCTTAGAGATGGAAGACAGGGCCCCAAGTAAACCCCAAGGGTATGGCTACACCTTC
TRBV7-2,-,few,TRBJ1-4,CASSLSGATNEKLFF,TGTGCCAGCAGCTTATCGGGTGCAACTAATGAAAAACTGTTTTTT
TRBV7-8,-,few,TRBJ2-7,CASSLAPGTGYEQYF,TGTGCCAGCAGCTTAGCGCCAGGGACGGGCTACGAGCAGTACTTC
TRBV28,-,few,TRBJ2-2,CASSALGAETGELFF,TGTGCCAGCAGTGCCCTGGGGGCGGAAACCGGGGAGCTGTTTTTT
TRBV7-9,TRBD1,few,TRBJ2-2,CASKTGVNPGELFF,TGTGCCAGCAAGACAGGGGTAAATCCCGGGGAGCTGTTTTTT
TRBV4-1,-,few,TRBJ2-1,CASSQEAARRGEQFF,TGCGCCAGCAGCCAAGAAGCAGCCCGGCGGGGTGAGCAGTTCTTC
TRBV10-3,-,few,TRBJ1-2,CAISDLGVGDYGYTF,TGTGCCATCAGTGACCTAGGTGTCGGTGACTATGGCTACACCTTC
TRBV11-2,TRBD1,few,TRBJ2-2,CASSTPGQYTGELFF,TGTGCCAGCAGCACACCGGGACAGTACACCGGGGAGCTGTTTTTT
TRBV6-5,-,few,TRBJ1-4,CASSQAWGTGIKLFF,TGTGCCAGCAGCCAAGCTTGGGGGACCGGGATAAAACTGTTTTTT
TRBV9,TRBD1,-,TRBJ2-5,CASSERDREETQYF,TGTGCCAGCAGCGAGAGGGACAGGGAAGAGACCCAGTACTTC
TRBV18,-,few,TRBJ1-5,CASSPFQGKDQPQHF,TGTGCCAGCTCACCATTCCAGGGGAAGGATCAGCCCCAGCATTTT
TRBV20-1,-,-,TRBJ1-1,CSARTFDPPEAFF,TGCAGTGCTAGAACCTTCGATCCCCCTGAAGCTTTCTTT
TRBV6-1,TRBD1,-,TRBJ2-5,CASSEGGQGGAEETQYF,TGTGCCAGCAGTGAAGGGGGACAGGGAGGTGCAGAAGAGACCCAGTACTTC
TRBV7-9,-,-,TRBJ1-6,CASSFDGNSPLHF,TGTGCCAGCAGCTTCGACGGGAATTCACCCCTCCACTTT
TRBV20-1,TRBD2,-,TRBJ2-3,CSARNEILAGEDTQYF,TGCAGTGCTAGAAATGAGATACTAGCGGGGGAGGATACGCAGTATTTT
TRBV29-1,-,-,TRBJ2-2,CSVNREGTGELFF,TGCAGCGTCAACAGGGAGGGGACCGGGGAGCTGTTTTTT
TRBV4-2,-,few,TRBJ1-6,CASSQVGENSPLHF,TGTGCCAGCAGCCAAGTGGGGGAAAATTCACCCCTCCACTTT
TRBV12-5,-,few,TRBJ2-1,CASGVGGLGNEQFF,TGTGCTAGCGGGGTGGGGGGCCTCGGGAATGAGCAGTTCTTC
TRBV5-1,-,few,TRBJ2-1,CASMARNNEQFF,TGCGCCAGCATGGCCAGAAACAATGAGCAGTTCTTC
TRBV28,-,many,TRBJ2-1,CASSTGTPFYYEQFF,TGTGCCAGCAGTACCGGGACACCCTTTTACTACGAGCAGTTCTTC
TRBV6-1,-,-,TRBJ1-1,CASSVGQTDEAFF,TGTGCCAGCAGTGTTGGGCAGACCGATGAAGCTTTCTTT
TRBV7-6,-,-,TRBJ2-5,CASTTAYQETQYF,TGTGCCAGCACAACTGCGTACCAAGAGACCCAGTACTTC
TRBV5-5,-,few,TRBJ1-2,CASSLTGVRYGYTF,TGTGCCAGCAGCTTAACGGGGGTTAGGTATGGCTACACCTTC
TRBV6-6,TRBD2,-,TRBJ2-3,CASTLTSGGKTDTQYF,TGTGCCAGCACCCTAACTAGCGGGGGAAAAACAGATACGCAGTATTTT
TRBV3-1,-,-,TRBJ2-3,CASSQDLVSTDTQYF,TGTGCCAGCAGCCAAGACCTGGTGAGCACAGATACGCAGTATTTT
TRBV27,TRBD2,-,TRBJ2-1,CASSFTLRGGLNEQFF,TGTGCCAGCAGTTTTACTTTACGGGGGGGGCTCAATGAGCAGTTCTTC
TRBV5-6,-,few,TRBJ2-5,CATRGQGGLETQYF,TGTGCCACAAGGGGCCAGGGGGGTCTAGAGACCCAGTACTTC
TRBV5-4,-,few,TRBJ2-3,CASSPKTTGSDTQYF,TGTGCCAGCAGCCCAAAAACTACAGGGTCAGATACGCAGTATTTT
TRBV5-4,-,-,TRBJ1-5,CASSPNPSTASNQPQHF,TGTGCCAGCAGTCCTAACCCCTCGACAGCCTCCAATCAGCCCCAGCATTTT
TRBV7-2,TRBD2,-,TRBJ2-1,CASSSLSTSGGGNEQFF,TGTGCCAGCAGCTCCCTAAGCACTAGCGGGGGAGGCAATGAGCAGTTCTTC
TRBV7-2,TRBD1,-,TRBJ2-5,CASGSGTGTAQETQYF,TGTGCCAGCGGGTCGGGAACGGGGACAGCACAAGAGACCCAGTACTTC
TRBV7-9,TRBD1,-,TRBJ1-5,CASSSDRYPPDQPQHF,TGTGCCAGCAGCTCGGACAGGTATCCTCCCGATCAGCCCCAGCATTTT
TRBV7-8,TRBD1,few,TRBJ1-1,CASSLRTGTTEAFF,TGTGCCAGCAGTCTTCGGACAGGGACCACTGAAGCTTTCTTT
TRBV9,-,-,TRBJ2-4,CASSVTSYGIQYF,TGTGCCAGCAGCGTAACCAGCTACGGCATTCAGTACTTC
TRBV10-3,-,once,TRBJ2-5,CAISDYDRETQYF,TGTGCCATCAGTGACTACGACAGAGAGACCCAGTACTTC
TRBV7-9,-,-,TRBJ2-1,CASSPTIPQNEQFF,TGTGCCAGCAGTCCTACCATACCTCAGAATGAGCAGTTCTTC
TRBV20-1,TRBD1,-,TRBJ2-4,CSANTGTDLNIQYF,TGCAGTGCTAACACCGGGACAGACCTAAACATTCAGTACTTC
TRBV4-1,TRBD1,few,TRBJ2-1,CASSQGDRAYNEQFF,TGCGCCAGCAGCCAAGGGGACAGAGCCTACAATGAGCAGTTCTTC
TRBV29-1,-,few,TRBJ2-3,CSVVDRTDTQYF,TGCAGCGTTGTCGACCGGACAGATACGCAGTATTTT